Here is one TCR beta chain with its context. Its antigen is unknown. This sample is drawn from a study of T cells in tuberculosis. Study details: A South African cohort included IGRA-negative adolescents, latently infected IGRA-positive adolescents and adults with active tuberculosis. Study results and limitations: Smaller distances to GMM-specific TCRs suggested their expansion in active tuberculosis.

The CDR3 spans 14 residues. Germline V gene data show CDR1 as LNHDA and CDR2 as SQIVND (reference sequence). V was clipped by 7 bases and J by 5 bases; unmatched bases: 10. Method: immunoSEQ multiplex PCR; TCRdb's copy keeps in-frame clones and lacks some. Among 35,000 to 40,000 clones listed, almost 95% were seen once. Input material: PBMCs. The chain is built from TRBV19 and TRBJ1-1; 7 bases fit TRBD1. The sequence was collected from a donor aged 10-30 years with latent tuberculosis or without tuberculosis infection. Some clones in this sample may be carry-over from other donors' samples. The CDR3 DNA reads TGTGCCAGTACTTCACAGGGGTTAGCTACTGAAGCTTTCTTT. It is translated as CASTSQGLATEAFF. The full variable domain, rest sourced from reference TRBV19 and TRBJ1-1, is DGGITQSPKYLFRKEGQNVTLSCEQNLNHDAMYWYRQDPGQGLRLIYYSQIVNDFQKGDIAEGYSVSREKKESFPLTVTSAQKNPTAFYLCASTSQGLATEAFFGQGTRLTVV.